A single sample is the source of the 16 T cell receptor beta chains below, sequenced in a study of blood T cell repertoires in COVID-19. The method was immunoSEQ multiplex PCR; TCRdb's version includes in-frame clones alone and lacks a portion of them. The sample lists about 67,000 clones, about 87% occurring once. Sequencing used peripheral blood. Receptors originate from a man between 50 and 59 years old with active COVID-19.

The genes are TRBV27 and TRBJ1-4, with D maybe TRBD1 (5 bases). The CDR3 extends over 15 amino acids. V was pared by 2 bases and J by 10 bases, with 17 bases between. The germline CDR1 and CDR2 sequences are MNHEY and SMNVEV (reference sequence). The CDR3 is CASSLNGGTPGKLFF. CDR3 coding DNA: TGTGCCAGCAGTTTAAACGGGGGAACTCCGGGAAAACTGTTTTTT. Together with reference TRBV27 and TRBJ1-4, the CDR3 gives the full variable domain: EAQVTQNPRYLITVTGKKLTVTCSQNMNHEYMSWYRQDPGLGLRQIYYSMNVEVTDKGDVPEGYKVSRKEKRNFPLILESPSPNQTSLYFCASSLNGGTPGKLFFGSGTQLSVL.

CDR3 DNA: TGTGCCAGCAGCTTAGGACTAGCGCCCGATACGCAGTATTTT. It yields the protein CASSLGLAPDTQYF. The V and J genes are TRBV7-3 and TRBJ2-3, with 9 bases fitting TRBD2. The CDR3 totals 14 residues. The V gene's germline CDR1 is SGHTA and CDR2 FQGTGA. V shed 2 bases, J shed 6 bases, and the junction held 3 bases outside the gene matches.

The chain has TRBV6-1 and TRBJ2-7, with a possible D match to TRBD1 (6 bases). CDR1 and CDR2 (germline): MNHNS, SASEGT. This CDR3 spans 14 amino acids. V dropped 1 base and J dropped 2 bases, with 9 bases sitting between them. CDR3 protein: CASSEGQVTYEQYF. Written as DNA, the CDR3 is TGTGCCAGCAGTGAAGGACAGGTCACCTACGAGCAGTACTTC.

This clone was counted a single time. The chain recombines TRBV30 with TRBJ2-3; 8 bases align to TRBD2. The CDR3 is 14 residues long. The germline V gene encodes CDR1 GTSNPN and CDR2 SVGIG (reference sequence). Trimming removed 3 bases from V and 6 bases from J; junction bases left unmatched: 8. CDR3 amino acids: CAWRRAGAFDTQYF. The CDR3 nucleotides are TGTGCCTGGAGACGAGCGGGGGCCTTTGATACGCAGTATTTT.

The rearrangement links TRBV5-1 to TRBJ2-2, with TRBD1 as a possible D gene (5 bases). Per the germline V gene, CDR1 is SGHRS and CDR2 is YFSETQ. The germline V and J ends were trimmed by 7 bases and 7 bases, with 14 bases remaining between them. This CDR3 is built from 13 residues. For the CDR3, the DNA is TGCGCCAGCGGGCAGGGTACCGGCGGGGAGCTGTTTTTT. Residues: CASGQGTGGELFF.

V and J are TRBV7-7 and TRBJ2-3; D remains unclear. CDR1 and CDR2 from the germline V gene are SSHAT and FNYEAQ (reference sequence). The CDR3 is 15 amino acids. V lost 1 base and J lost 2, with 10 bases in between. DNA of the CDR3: TGTGCCAGCAGCTTAGTCAGGCCCCTCACAGATACGCAGTATTTT. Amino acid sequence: CASSLVRPLTDTQYF.

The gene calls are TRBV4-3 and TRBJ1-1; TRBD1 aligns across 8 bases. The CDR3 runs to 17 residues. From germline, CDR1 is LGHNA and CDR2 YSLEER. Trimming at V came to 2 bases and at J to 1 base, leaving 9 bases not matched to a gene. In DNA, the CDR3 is TGCGCCAGCAGCCAAAATTCCGGGACAGGTGGGAACACTGAAGCTTTCTTT. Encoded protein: CASSQNSGTGGNTEAFF.

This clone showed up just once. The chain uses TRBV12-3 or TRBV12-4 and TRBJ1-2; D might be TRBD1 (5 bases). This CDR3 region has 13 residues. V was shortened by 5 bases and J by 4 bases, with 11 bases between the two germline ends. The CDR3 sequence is CASSVRGGYGYTF. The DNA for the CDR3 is TGTGCCAGCAGTGTCCGGGGGGGCTATGGCTACACCTTC.

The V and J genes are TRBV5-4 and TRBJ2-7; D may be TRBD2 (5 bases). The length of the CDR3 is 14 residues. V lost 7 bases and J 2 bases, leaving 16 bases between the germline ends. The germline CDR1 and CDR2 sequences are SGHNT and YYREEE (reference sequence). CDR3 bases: TGTGCCAGCGCCCGAGGACGGGATACCTACGAGCAGTACTTC. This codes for CASARGRDTYEQYF.

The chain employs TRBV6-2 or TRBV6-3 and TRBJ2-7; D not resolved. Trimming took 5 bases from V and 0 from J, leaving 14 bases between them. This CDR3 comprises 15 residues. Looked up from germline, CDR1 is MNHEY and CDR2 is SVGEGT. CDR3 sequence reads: CASSQVGRNSYEQYF. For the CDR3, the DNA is TGTGCCAGCAGTCAGGTCGGCCGAAACTCCTACGAGCAGTACTTC.

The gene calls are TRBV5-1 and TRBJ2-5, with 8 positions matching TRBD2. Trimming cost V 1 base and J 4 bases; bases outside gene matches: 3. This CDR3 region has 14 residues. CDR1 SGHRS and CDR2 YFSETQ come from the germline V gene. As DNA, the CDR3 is TGCGCCAGCAGCTTGCAACGGGGGGGAGAGACCCAGTACTTC. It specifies CASSLQRGGETQYF. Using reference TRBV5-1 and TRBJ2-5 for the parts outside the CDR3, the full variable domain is KAGVTQTPRYLIKTRGQQVTLSCSPISGHRSVSWYQQTPGQGLQFLFEYFSETQRNKGNFPGRFSGRQFSNSRSEMNVSTLELGDSALYLCASSLQRGGETQYFGPGTRLLVL.

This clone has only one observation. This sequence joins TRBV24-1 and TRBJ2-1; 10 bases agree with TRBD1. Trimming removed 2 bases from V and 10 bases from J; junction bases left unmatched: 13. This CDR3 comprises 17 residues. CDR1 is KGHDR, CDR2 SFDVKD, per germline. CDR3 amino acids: CATSDSGQGVKVLEQFF. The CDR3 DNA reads TGTGCCACCAGTGATTCCGGACAGGGGGTCAAGGTGCTCGAGCAGTTCTTC.

CDR3 region: CASIPRDIQETQYF. The CDR3 region has the DNA TGTGCCAGCATACCCCGGGACATCCAAGAGACCCAGTACTTC. The chain combines TRBV2 with TRBJ2-5, with D possibly TRBD1 on 6 matching bases. Germline V gene lookup returns CDR1 SNHLY and CDR2 FYNNEI. This CDR3 contains 14 residues. Trimming cost V 7 bases and J 1 base, with 13 bases left between them.

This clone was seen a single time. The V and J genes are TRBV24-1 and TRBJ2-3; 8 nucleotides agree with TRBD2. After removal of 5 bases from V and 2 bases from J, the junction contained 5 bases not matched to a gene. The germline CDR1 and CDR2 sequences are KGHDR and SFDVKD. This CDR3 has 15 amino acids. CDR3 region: CATSVAGGNTDTQYF. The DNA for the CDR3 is TGTGCCACCAGTGTTGCGGGAGGTAACACAGATACGCAGTATTTT.

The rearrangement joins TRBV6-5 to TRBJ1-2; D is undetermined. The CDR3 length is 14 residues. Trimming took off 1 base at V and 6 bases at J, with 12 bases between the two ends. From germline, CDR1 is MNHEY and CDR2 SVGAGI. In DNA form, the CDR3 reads TGTGCCAGCAGTTACTATGGAGGGTTGAATGGCTACACCTTC. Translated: CASSYYGGLNGYTF.

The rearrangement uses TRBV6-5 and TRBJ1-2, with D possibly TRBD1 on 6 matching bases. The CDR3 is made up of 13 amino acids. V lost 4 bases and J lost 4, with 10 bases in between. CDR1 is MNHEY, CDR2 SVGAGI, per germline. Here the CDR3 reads CASSSTDSYGYTF. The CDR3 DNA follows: TGTGCCAGCAGTTCCACGGACAGCTATGGCTACACCTTC.